These 20 T cell receptor beta chains originate from one sample sequenced in a study of cytomegalovirus exposure and HLA in healthy donors. A multiplex PCR was run with 60 Vbeta primers and 13 Jbeta primers. Clones were sequenced by immunoSEQ multiplex PCR, and TCRdb holds only the in-frame ones, with some missing. The sample lists approximately 170,000 clones; about 77% were seen once. The sequenced material came from PBMCs. These receptors originate from a man younger than 30 in good health and CMV-seropositive.

The V gene is TRBV7-2, the J gene TRBJ2-2; no firm D call. Between the trimmed V and J ends, which lost 4 bases and 2 bases, there was a span of 17 bases. CDR1 and CDR2 (germline): SGHTA, FQGNSA. The CDR3 contains 17 residues. The CDR3 bases are TGTGCCAGCAGCTACGGTTCTTGGAGCCCTAACACCGGGGAGCTGTTTTTT. This gives the protein CASSYGSWSPNTGELFF.

The chain links TRBV6-5 to TRBJ2-7; TRBD2 matches 8 bases. V lost 10 bases, J lost 6 bases, and 14 bases stayed unmatched. Germline CDR1 reads MNHEY; CDR2 reads SVGAGI. The CDR3 sequence is 14 residues long. This CDR3 is CATQRSGLAREQYF. The CDR3 region has the DNA TGTGCCACCCAGAGATCAGGACTAGCCCGCGAGCAGTACTTC.

This chain links TRBV23-1 with TRBJ1-5; 9 nucleotides align to TRBD1. TRBV23-1 is filed as an ORF, its function uncertain. Trimming took 0 bases from V and 0 from J; bases not matched to a gene: 6. CDR3 length equals 18 residues. CDR3 sequence (DNA): TGCGCCAGCAGTCAATCGGACAGGGGTGTGAGTAGCAATCAGCCCCAGCATTTT. This encodes CASSQSDRGVSSNQPQHF.

This clone was counted a few times. J is TRBJ1-4 and V is TRBV7-6, with TRBD1 as a possible D gene (5 bases). V lost 5 bases and J 7 bases, leaving 17 bases between the germline ends. CDR1 SGHVS and CDR2 FNYEAQ come from the germline V gene. The CDR3 covers 15 residues. The CDR3 here is CASSPEGRGFEKLFF. In DNA form, the CDR3 reads TGTGCCAGCAGCCCCGAGGGGCGGGGGTTTGAAAAACTGTTTTTT.

Of note for this clone: The missing conserved phenylalanine or tryptophan at the end of this CDR3 makes a read error likely. This chain links TRBV27 with TRBJ1-6, with a possible D match to TRBD1 (6 bases). CDR1 is MNHEY, CDR2 SMNVEV, per germline (reference sequence). Deletions cut 5 bases from V and 10 bases from J, with 15 bases between. This CDR3 region has 14 residues. The CDR3 protein is CASSPRGLGSPLHL. Here the CDR3 DNA reads TGTGCCAGCAGTCCCAGGGGCCTAGGGTCACCCCTCCACCTT.

The chain uses TRBV12-5 and TRBJ2-7; D perhaps matches TRBD2 (6 bases). CDR1 and CDR2 (germline): LGHNT, FRNRAP. CDR3 length equals 15 residues. V lost 6 bases and J lost 0, with 15 bases in between. The CDR3 loop reads CASGTGAGSSYEQYF. The CDR3 coding sequence is TGTGCTAGTGGCACCGGGGCCGGGAGCTCCTACGAGCAGTACTTC.

J is TRBJ1-5 and V is TRBV18; D might be TRBD1 (6 bases). Germline CDR1 is KGHSH and CDR2 is LQKENI. This CDR3 is 15 amino acids long. V was trimmed by 4 bases and J by 0 bases, leaving 10 bases between them. CDR3 sequence (DNA): TGTGCCAGCTCACGAGGACAGAATAGCAATCAGCCCCAGCATTTT. Protein: CASSRGQNSNQPQHF.

This clone occurred a few times. The chain links TRBV19 to TRBJ2-7, with TRBD1 matching over 9 bases. Germline CDR1 LNHDA, CDR2 SQIVND (reference sequence). CDR3 length: 15 amino acids. Trimming removed 5 bases from V and 6 bases from J; junction bases left unmatched: 11. CDR3 nucleotides: TGTGCCAGTAGTTTTACCGGGACAGGGAACATCGAGCAGTACTTC. This codes for CASSFTGTGNIEQYF. The entire variable domain, with the rest obtained from reference TRBV19 and TRBJ2-7, is as follows: DGGITQSPKYLFRKEGQNVTLSCEQNLNHDAMYWYRQDPGQGLRLIYYSQIVNDFQKGDIAEGYSVSREKKESFPLTVTSAQKNPTAFYLCASSFTGTGNIEQYFGPGTRLTVT.

This clone has more than one count but fewer than ten. The chain couples TRBV5-1 to TRBJ2-2, with 10 nucleotides matching TRBD1. From germline, CDR1 is SGHRS and CDR2 YFSETQ. V lost 0 bases to trimming and J lost 3 bases; unmatched junction nucleotides: 8. The CDR3 covers 18 residues. The CDR3: CASSLAPTGQGYTGELFF. The CDR3 region has the DNA TGCGCCAGCAGCTTGGCTCCAACGGGACAGGGGTACACCGGGGAGCTGTTTTTT.

As regards this clone: It is likely a read error, because the conserved phenylalanine at the end of the CDR3 is missing. The CDR3 here is CASSQEAGHNSPLHL. The DNA of the CDR3 is TGTGCCAGCAGCCAAGAAGCCGGACATAATTCACCCCTCCACCTT. This chain connects TRBV4-2 to TRBJ1-6; no clear D gene. CDR3 length: 15 amino acids. Germline lookup yields CDR1 LGHNA and CDR2 YNFKEQ. Deletions cut 0 bases from V and 5 bases from J, with 8 bases between.

This chain links TRBV27 with TRBJ2-7; TRBD2 is a possible D gene (5 bases). Trimming cost V 1 base and J 3 bases, with 13 bases left between them. The germline V gene has CDR1 MNHEY and CDR2 SMNVEV (reference sequence). The CDR3 is 15 amino acids. The CDR3 is CASSLFGEVGYEQYF. CDR3 sequence (DNA): TGTGCCAGCAGTTTATTCGGGGAAGTGGGCTACGAGCAGTACTTC.

This sequence joins TRBV6-5 and TRBJ2-1; D uncertain. Trimming took 7 bases from V and 0 from J, leaving 13 bases between them. Germline-derived CDR1 and CDR2 are MNHEY and SVGAGI. The CDR3 extends over 15 amino acids. The CDR3 region is CASTQTISSYNEQFF. Written as DNA, the CDR3 is TGTGCCAGCACCCAAACGATTAGCTCCTACAATGAGCAGTTCTTC.

The chain has TRBV29-1 and TRBJ1-1, with 10 nucleotides matching TRBD1. The germline V gene encodes CDR1 SQVTM and CDR2 ANQGSEA. This CDR3 has 13 amino acids. V lost 6 bases, J lost 3 bases, and 4 bases stayed unmatched. CDR3 bases: TGCAGCGTCCGGACAGGGGGTGACACTGAAGCTTTCTTT. Its protein product is CSVRTGGDTEAFF.

The CDR3 reads CASSPSLYSPDGYTF. The CDR3 nucleotides are TGTGCCAGCAGTCCTTCCTTATATTCCCCGGATGGCTACACCTTC. The rearrangement links TRBV6-5 to TRBJ1-2; the D is unclear. Looked up from germline, CDR1 is MNHEY and CDR2 is SVGAGI. The CDR3 extends over 15 amino acids. V lost 5 bases to trimming and J lost 6 bases, with 19 bases between them.

The J gene is TRBJ2-5, the V gene TRBV28; a possible D gene is TRBD2 (5 bases). This CDR3 comprises 16 residues. Between the trimmed V and J ends, which lost 6 bases and 4 bases, there was a span of 21 bases. Per germline, CDR1 MDHEN and CDR2 SYDVKM. The DNA of the CDR3 is TGTGCCAGCAGCACGCCGATGTACGCGGGCCGAGAGACCCAGTACTTC. It translates to CASSTPMYAGRETQYF.

The V and J genes are TRBV19 and TRBJ2-1, with D possibly being TRBD1 (6 bases). V lost 6 bases and J 0 bases, leaving 15 bases between the germline ends. Germline-derived CDR1 and CDR2 are LNHDA and SQIVND (reference sequence). CDR3 length equals 16 residues. The CDR3 here is CASRRDRRSSYNEQFF. CDR3 DNA sequence: TGTGCCAGTAGACGAGACAGGCGGAGCTCCTACAATGAGCAGTTCTTC.

This clone has a handful of counts. This chain links TRBV5-6 with TRBJ2-3; possible D gene TRBD2, 5 bases. Germline V gene sequence: CDR1 SGHDT, CDR2 YYEEEE. The length of the CDR3 is 17 residues. Trimming took off 2 bases at V and 1 base at J, with 17 bases between the two ends. The CDR3 coding sequence is TGTGCCAGCAGCTTCCCGGGAAGAATCGGGGGCACAGATACGCAGTATTTT. Translating it yields CASSFPGRIGGTDTQYF.

The chain recombines TRBV9 with TRBJ2-1, with unresolved D. V dropped 0 bases and J dropped 10 bases, with 8 bases sitting between them. CDR3 length equals 12 residues. Germline loops: CDR1 SGDLS, CDR2 YYNGEE. The DNA for the CDR3 is TGTGCCAGCAGCGTAGATGAACTAGAGCAGTTCTTC. Translated: CASSVDELEQFF. Filled out from reference TRBV9 and TRBJ2-1, the complete variable domain reads DSGVTQTPKHLITATGQRVTLRCSPRSGDLSVYWYQQSLDQGLQFLIQYYNGEERAKGNILERFSAQQFPDLHSELNLSSLELGDSALYFCASSVDELEQFFGPGTRLTVL.

The V and J genes are TRBV5-1 and TRBJ1-5; TRBD1 agrees at 11 bases. Germline V gene lookup returns CDR1 SGHRS and CDR2 YFSETQ. The CDR3 sequence is 18 residues long. V lost 4 bases, J lost 2 bases, and 11 bases stayed unmatched. In DNA form, the CDR3 reads TGCGCCAGCAGCCCCGGACAGGGGGCTATGGGGGGCAATCAGCCCCAGCATTTT. Translation: CASSPGQGAMGGNQPQHF.

The genes are TRBV14 and TRBJ1-1; possibly TRBD1 for D (6 bases). The germline CDR1 and CDR2 sequences are SGHDN and FVKESK. V was pared by 6 bases and J by 6 bases, with 14 bases between. The CDR3 sequence is 13 residues long. CDR3 amino acids: CASRGQFGSEAFF. CDR3 sequence (DNA): TGTGCCAGCAGAGGACAGTTTGGGTCTGAAGCTTTCTTT.